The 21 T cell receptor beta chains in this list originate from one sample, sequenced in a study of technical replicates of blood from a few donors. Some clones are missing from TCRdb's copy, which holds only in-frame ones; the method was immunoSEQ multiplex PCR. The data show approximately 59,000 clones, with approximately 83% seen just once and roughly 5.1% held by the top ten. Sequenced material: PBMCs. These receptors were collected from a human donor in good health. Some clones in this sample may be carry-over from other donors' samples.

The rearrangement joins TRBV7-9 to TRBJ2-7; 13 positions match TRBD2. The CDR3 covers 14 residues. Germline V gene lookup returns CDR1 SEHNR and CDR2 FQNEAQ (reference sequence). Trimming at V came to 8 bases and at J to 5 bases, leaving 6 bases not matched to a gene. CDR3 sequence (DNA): TGTGCCAGCTCGACTAGCGGGGGGCCTAACGAGCAGTACTTC. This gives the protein CASSTSGGPNEQYF.

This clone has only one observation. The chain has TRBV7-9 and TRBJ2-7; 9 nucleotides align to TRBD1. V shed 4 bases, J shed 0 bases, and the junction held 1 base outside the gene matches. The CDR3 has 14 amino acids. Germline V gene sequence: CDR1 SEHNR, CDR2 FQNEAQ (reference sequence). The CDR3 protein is CASSSTGGSYEQYF. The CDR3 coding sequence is TGTGCCAGCAGCTCGACAGGGGGCTCCTACGAGCAGTACTTC.

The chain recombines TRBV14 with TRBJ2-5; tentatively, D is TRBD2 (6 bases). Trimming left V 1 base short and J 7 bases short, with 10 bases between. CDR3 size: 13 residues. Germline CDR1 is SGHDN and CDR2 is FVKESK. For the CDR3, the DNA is TGTGCCAGCAGCCAAGTTCTCGGGGGGACCCAGTACTTC. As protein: CASSQVLGGTQYF.

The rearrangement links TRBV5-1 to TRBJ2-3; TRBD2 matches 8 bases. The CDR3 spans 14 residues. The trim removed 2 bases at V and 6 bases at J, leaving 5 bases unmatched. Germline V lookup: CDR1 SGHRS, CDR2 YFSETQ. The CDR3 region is CASSFSGGADTQYF. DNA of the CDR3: TGCGCCAGCAGCTTTTCCGGGGGGGCGGATACGCAGTATTTT.

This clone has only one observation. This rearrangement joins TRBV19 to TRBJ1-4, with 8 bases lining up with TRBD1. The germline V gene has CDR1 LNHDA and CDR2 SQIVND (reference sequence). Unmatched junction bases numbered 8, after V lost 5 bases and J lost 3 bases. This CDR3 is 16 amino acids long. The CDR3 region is CASSSTRTGSNEKLFF. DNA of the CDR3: TGTGCCAGTAGTTCAACACGGACAGGGTCTAATGAAAAACTGTTTTTT.

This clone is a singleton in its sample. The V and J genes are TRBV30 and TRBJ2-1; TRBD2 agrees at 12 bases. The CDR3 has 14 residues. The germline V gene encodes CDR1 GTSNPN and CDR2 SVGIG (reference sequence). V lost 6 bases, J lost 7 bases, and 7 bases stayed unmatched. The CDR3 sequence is CACRLAGVYNEQFF. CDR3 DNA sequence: TGTGCCTGCCGACTAGCGGGAGTGTATAATGAGCAGTTCTTC.

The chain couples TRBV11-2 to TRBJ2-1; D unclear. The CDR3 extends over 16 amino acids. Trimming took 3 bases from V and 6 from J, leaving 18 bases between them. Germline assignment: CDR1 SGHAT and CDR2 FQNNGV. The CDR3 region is CASSFRGNLTLNEQFF. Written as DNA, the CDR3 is TGTGCCAGCAGCTTTAGAGGTAACCTAACTCTCAATGAGCAGTTCTTC.

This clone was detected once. The CDR3 nucleotides read TGCGCCAGCAGTGAATGGGCGAGTTCGACTGAAGCTTTCTTT. It is translated as CASSEWASSTEAFF. This sequence joins TRBV10-2 and TRBJ1-1, with D hard to call. The V end lost 3 bases, the J end lost 5 bases, and 13 bases lay between the germline ends. CDR3 length: 14 amino acids. CDR1 is WSHSY, CDR2 SAAADI, per germline.

For the CDR3, the DNA is TGCAGCGTTGAGGCGGGACAGGGTCTAACTAACTATGGCTACACCTTC. It specifies CSVEAGQGLTNYGYTF. The chain joins TRBV29-1 to TRBJ1-2; 9 nucleotides line up with TRBD1. Germline CDR1 is SQVTM and CDR2 is ANQGSEA. V shed 3 bases, J shed 0 bases, and the junction held 8 bases outside the gene matches. CDR3 length: 16 amino acids.

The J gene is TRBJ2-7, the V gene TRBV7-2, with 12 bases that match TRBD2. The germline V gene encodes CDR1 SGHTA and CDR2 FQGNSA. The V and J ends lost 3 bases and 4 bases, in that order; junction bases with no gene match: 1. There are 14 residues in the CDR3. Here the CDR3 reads CASSLTSGGYEQYF. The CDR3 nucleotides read TGTGCCAGCAGCTTGACTAGCGGGGGATACGAGCAGTACTTC.

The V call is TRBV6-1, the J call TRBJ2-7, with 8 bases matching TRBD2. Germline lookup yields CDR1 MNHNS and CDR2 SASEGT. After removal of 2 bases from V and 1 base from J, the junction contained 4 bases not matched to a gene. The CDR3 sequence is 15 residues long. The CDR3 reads CASSERGGRSYEQYF. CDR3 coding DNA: TGTGCCAGCAGTGAAAGGGGCGGGAGGTCCTACGAGCAGTACTTC.

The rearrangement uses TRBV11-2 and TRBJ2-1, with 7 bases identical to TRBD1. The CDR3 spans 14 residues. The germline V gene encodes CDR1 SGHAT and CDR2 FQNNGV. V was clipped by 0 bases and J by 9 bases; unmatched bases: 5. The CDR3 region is CASSLDNSGGEQFF. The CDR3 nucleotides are TGTGCCAGCAGCTTAGATAACTCAGGGGGTGAGCAGTTCTTC.

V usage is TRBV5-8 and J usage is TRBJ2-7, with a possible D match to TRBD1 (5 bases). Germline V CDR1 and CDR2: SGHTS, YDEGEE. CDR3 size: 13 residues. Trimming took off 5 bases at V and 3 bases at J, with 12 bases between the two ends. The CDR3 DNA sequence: TGTGCCAGCAGTTTAGTCGACAGCTACGAGCAGTACTTC. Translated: CASSLVDSYEQYF.

The chain's CDR3 is CASSRGGLTLAEAFF. The CDR3, as DNA: TGCGCCAGCAGCCGGGGAGGACTCACCCTGGCTGAAGCTTTCTTT. The J gene is TRBJ1-1, the V gene TRBV5-1, with unresolved D. The germline V gene has CDR1 SGHRS and CDR2 YFSETQ. The length of the CDR3 is 15 residues. V lost 4 bases, J lost 6 bases, and 19 bases lay in between. The entire variable domain, with the rest obtained from reference TRBV5-1 and TRBJ1-1, is as follows: KAGVTQTPRYLIKTRGQQVTLSCSPISGHRSVSWYQQTPGQGLQFLFEYFSETQRNKGNFPGRFSGRQFSNSRSEMNVSTLELGDSALYLCASSRGGLTLAEAFFGQGTRLTVV.

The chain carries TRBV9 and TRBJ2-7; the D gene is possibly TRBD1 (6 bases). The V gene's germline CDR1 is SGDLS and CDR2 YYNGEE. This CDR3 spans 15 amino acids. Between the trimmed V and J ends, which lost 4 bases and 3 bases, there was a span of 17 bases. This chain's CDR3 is CASSPHRDINYEQYF. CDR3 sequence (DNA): TGTGCCAGCAGCCCCCATCGGGACATCAACTACGAGCAGTACTTC.

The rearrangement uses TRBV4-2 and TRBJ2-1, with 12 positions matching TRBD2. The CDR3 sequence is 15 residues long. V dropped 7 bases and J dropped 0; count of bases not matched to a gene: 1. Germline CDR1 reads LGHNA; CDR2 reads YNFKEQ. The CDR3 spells CASMTSGSSYNEQFF. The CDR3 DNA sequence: TGTGCCAGCATGACTAGCGGGAGCTCCTACAATGAGCAGTTCTTC.

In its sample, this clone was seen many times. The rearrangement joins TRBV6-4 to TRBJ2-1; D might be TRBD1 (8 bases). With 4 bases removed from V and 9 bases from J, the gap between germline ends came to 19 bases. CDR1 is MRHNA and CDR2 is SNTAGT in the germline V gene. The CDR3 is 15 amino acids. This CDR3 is CASSGGQGGGSEQFF. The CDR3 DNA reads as TGTGCCAGCAGTGGAGGACAGGGAGGGGGCAGTGAGCAGTTCTTC.

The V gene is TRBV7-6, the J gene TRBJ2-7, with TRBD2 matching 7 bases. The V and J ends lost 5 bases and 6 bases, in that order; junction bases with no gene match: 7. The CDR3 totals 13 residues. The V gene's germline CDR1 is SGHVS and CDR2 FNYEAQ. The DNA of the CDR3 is TGTGCCAGCAGCCCCCGGGGGGTTGGCGAGCAGTACTTC. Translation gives CASSPRGVGEQYF.

The CDR3: CASSPVPRSEQYF. The DNA of the CDR3 is TGTGCCAGCAGTCCCGTACCGAGGAGCGAGCAGTACTTC. V and J are TRBV27 and TRBJ2-7, with D unclear. Germline V lookup: CDR1 MNHEY, CDR2 SMNVEV (reference sequence). The V end lost 5 bases, the J end lost 6 bases, and 14 bases lay between the germline ends. The CDR3 covers 13 residues.

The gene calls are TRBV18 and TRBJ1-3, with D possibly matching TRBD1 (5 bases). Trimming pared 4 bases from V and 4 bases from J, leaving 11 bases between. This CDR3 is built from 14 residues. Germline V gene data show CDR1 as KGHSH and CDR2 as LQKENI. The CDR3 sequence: CASSRGFGGNTIYF. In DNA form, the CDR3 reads TGTGCCAGCTCACGGGGCTTTGGAGGAAACACCATATATTTT.

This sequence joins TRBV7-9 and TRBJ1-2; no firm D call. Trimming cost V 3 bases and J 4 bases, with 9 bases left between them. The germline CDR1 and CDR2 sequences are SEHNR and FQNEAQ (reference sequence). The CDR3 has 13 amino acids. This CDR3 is CASSFPEFYGYTF. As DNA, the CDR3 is TGTGCCAGCAGCTTTCCAGAATTCTATGGCTACACCTTC. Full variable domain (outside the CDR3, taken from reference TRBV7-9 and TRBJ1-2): DTGVSQNPRHKITKRGQNVTFRCDPISEHNRLYWYRQTLGQGPEFLTYFQNEAQLEKSRLLSDRFSAERPKGSFSTLEIQRTEQGDSAMYLCASSFPEFYGYTFGSGTRLTVV.